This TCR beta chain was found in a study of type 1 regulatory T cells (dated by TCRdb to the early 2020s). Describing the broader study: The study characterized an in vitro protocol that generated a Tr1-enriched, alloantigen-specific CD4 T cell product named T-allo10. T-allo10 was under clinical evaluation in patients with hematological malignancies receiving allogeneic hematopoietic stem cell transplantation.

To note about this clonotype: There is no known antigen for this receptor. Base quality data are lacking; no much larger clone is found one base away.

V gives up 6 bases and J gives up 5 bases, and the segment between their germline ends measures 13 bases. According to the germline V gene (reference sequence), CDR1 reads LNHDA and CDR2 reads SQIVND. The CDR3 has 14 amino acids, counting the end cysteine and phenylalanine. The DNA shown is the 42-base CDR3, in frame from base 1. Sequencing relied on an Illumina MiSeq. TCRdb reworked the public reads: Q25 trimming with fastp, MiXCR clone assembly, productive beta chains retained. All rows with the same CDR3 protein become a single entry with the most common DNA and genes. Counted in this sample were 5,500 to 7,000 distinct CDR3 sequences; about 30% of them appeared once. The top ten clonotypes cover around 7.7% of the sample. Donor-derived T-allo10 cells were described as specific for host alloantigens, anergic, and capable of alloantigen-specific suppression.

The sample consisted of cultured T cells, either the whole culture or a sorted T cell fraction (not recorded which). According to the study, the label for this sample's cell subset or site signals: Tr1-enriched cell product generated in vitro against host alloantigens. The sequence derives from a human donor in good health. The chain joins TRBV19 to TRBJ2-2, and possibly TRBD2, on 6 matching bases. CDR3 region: CASSTQRGTGELFF. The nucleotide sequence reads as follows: TGTGCCAGTAGCACCCAACGGGGGACCGGGGAGCTGTTTTTT.